What follows are 17 T cell receptor beta chains derived from one specimen sequenced in a study of OX40 agonist ivuxolimab in advanced cancers. Clones were read by immunoSEQ multiplex PCR, and TCRdb kept only the in-frame ones, dropping some. The sample shows about 15,000 clones, approximately 93% of them seen only once. The input for sequencing was CD4+ or CD8+ T cells sorted from blood, taken in a trial of the OX40 agonist ivuxolimab. These receptors came from an adult with an advanced solid tumor such as melanoma, head and neck, liver or kidney cancer.

This chain joins TRBV20-1 and TRBJ2-1; D ambiguous. This CDR3 is 8 amino acids long. The V and J ends lost 7 bases and 9 bases respectively, with 4 bases between them. The V gene's germline CDR1 is DFQATT and CDR2 SNEGSKA (reference sequence). The CDR3 loop reads CSVGEQFF. Here the CDR3 DNA reads TGCAGTGTCGGTGAGCAGTTCTTC.

The genes are TRBV6-5 and TRBJ2-7; 7 positions agree with TRBD1. The J segment lost 3 bases and the V segment lost 8 bases, leaving 7 bases of the junction unmatched. CDR1 and CDR2 from the germline V gene are MNHEY and SVGAGI. The CDR3 runs 13 residues. The CDR3 DNA reads as TGTGCCAGCCGACGGACAGGAAACTACGAGCAGTACTTC. It yields the protein CASRRTGNYEQYF.

The gene calls are TRBV7-9 and TRBJ2-1, with D perhaps matching TRBD2 (6 bases). This CDR3 is 15 amino acids long. Germline V gene lookup returns CDR1 SEHNR and CDR2 FQNEAQ (reference sequence). Trimming shortened V by 1 base and J by 9 bases, and 16 bases separated the two germline ends. CDR3 nucleotide sequence: TGTGCCAGCAGCTTAGGGCTAGCGCTTCGAACTGAGCAGTTCTTC. Its protein is CASSLGLALRTEQFF.

The rearrangement joins TRBV5-8 to TRBJ2-7; D remains ambiguous. V dropped 0 bases and J dropped 3 bases, with 13 bases sitting between them. This CDR3 is built from 15 residues. CDR1 and CDR2 (germline): SGHTS, YDEGEE. The CDR3 protein is CASSLDMGSSYEQYF. The CDR3 DNA is TGTGCCAGCAGCTTGGATATGGGCTCGAGCTACGAGCAGTACTTC.

The V gene is TRBV27, the J gene TRBJ2-7; TRBD2 matches 9 bases. V dropped 2 bases and J dropped 7; count of bases not matched to a gene: 6. The V gene's germline CDR1 is MNHEY and CDR2 SMNVEV (reference sequence). This CDR3 contains 14 residues. CDR3 in DNA: TGTGCCAGCAGTTTAGATCCTAGCGGGATTGAGCAGTACTTC. This encodes CASSLDPSGIEQYF.

The chain couples TRBV4-3 to TRBJ1-1; D call uncertain. This CDR3 contains 15 residues. The germline CDR1 and CDR2 sequences are LGHNA and YSLEER. Trimming pared 2 bases from V and 5 bases from J, leaving 15 bases between. CDR3 DNA: TGCGCCAGCAGCCAAAACGAGCGGGGTGGGACTGAAGCTTTCTTT. This translates into CASSQNERGGTEAFF.

The chain uses TRBV19 and TRBJ2-1; D perhaps matches TRBD1 (5 bases). Trimming took 3 bases from V and 6 from J, leaving 15 bases between them. This CDR3 contains 15 residues. Germline assignment: CDR1 LNHDA and CDR2 SQIVND (reference sequence). CDR3 protein: CASSIVSGSINEQFF. The CDR3 bases are TGTGCCAGTAGTATCGTATCAGGGTCAATCAATGAGCAGTTCTTC. The full variable domain, its missing parts supplied by reference TRBV19 and TRBJ2-1, is DGGITQSPKYLFRKEGQNVTLSCEQNLNHDAMYWYRQDPGQGLRLIYYSQIVNDFQKGDIAEGYSVSREKKESFPLTVTSAQKNPTAFYLCASSIVSGSINEQFFGPGTRLTVL.

A few counts support this clone. The chain combines TRBV19 with TRBJ2-2; D unclear. The CDR3 spans 14 residues. Trimming removed 7 bases from V and 5 bases from J, with 14 bases in between. CDR1 and CDR2 (germline): LNHDA, SQIVND (reference sequence). CDR3 region: CASTGLSLTGELFF. The CDR3 DNA sequence: TGTGCCAGTACAGGTTTGTCCTTAACCGGGGAGCTGTTTTTT.

V usage is TRBV6-1 and J usage is TRBJ2-7; D is uncertain. The length of the CDR3 is 12 residues. CDR1 MNHNS and CDR2 SASEGT come from the germline V gene. The V and J ends lost 2 bases and 12 bases respectively, with 14 bases between them. CDR3 bases: TGTGCCAGCAGTGAAAGTTCGGCAGTCTGGTACTTC. Encoded protein: CASSESSAVWYF.

The CDR3 DNA reads TGTGCCAGCAGCCGGGACCAGAACACTGAAGCTTTCTTT. It translates to CASSRDQNTEAFF. This rearrangement joins TRBV5-4 to TRBJ1-1; tentatively, D is TRBD1 (5 bases). The ends were cut back, 4 bases at V and 1 base at J, with 8 bases in the middle. CDR1 is SGHNT and CDR2 is YYREEE in the germline V gene (reference sequence). This CDR3 is built from 13 residues. Based on the CDR3 plus reference TRBV5-4 and TRBJ1-1, the full variable domain is ETGVTQSPTHLIKTRGQQVTLRCSSQSGHNTVSWYQQALGQGPQFIFQYYREEENGRGNFPPRFSGLQFPNYSSELNVNALELDDSALYLCASSRDQNTEAFFGQGTRLTVV.

V and J are TRBV19 and TRBJ2-7; 7 nucleotides align to TRBD2. The CDR3 extends over 15 amino acids. Germline CDR1 LNHDA, CDR2 SQIVND (reference sequence). V lost 4 bases, J lost 4 bases, and 10 bases stayed unmatched. The CDR3 region has the DNA TGTGCCAGTAGTAAGCGGAGGGACTACTTATACGAGCAGTACTTC. This sequence encodes CASSKRRDYLYEQYF. Filled out from reference TRBV19 and TRBJ2-7, the complete variable domain reads DGGITQSPKYLFRKEGQNVTLSCEQNLNHDAMYWYRQDPGQGLRLIYYSQIVNDFQKGDIAEGYSVSREKKESFPLTVTSAQKNPTAFYLCASSKRRDYLYEQYFGPGTRLTVT.

The gene calls are TRBV29-1 and TRBJ2-2, with D unresolved. V was pared by 5 bases and J by 0 bases, with 7 bases between. This CDR3 region has 13 residues. Germline CDR1 SQVTM, CDR2 ANQGSEA. CDR3 sequence: CSVHATNTGELFF. CDR3 nucleotides: TGCAGCGTTCACGCGACGAACACCGGGGAGCTGTTTTTT.

The chain couples TRBV6-6 to TRBJ2-1, with unresolved D. CDR1 and CDR2 from the germline V gene are MNHNY and SVGAGI (reference sequence). This CDR3 has 15 amino acids. The V end lost 2 bases, the J end lost 5 bases, and 13 bases lay between the germline ends. The CDR3 loop is CASSYSRPINNEQFF. As DNA, the CDR3 is TGTGCCAGCAGTTACAGCAGGCCAATAAACAATGAGCAGTTCTTC.

The CDR3 DNA follows: TGTGCCAGCAGCCTAGGCGGAGATTATAGCAATCAGCCCCAGCATTTT. The encoded protein is CASSLGGDYSNQPQHF. The chain joins TRBV7-9 to TRBJ1-5; unclear D gene. This CDR3 spans 16 amino acids. Trimming removed 5 bases from V and 0 bases from J, with 14 bases in between. Germline CDR1 SEHNR, CDR2 FQNEAQ (reference sequence).

The J gene is TRBJ2-3, the V gene TRBV28; 9 nucleotides agree with TRBD2. Losses at the gene ends were 2 bases for V and 1 base for J; bases not matched to a gene: 1. The CDR3 runs 15 residues. Germline lookup yields CDR1 MDHEN and CDR2 SYDVKM. This chain's CDR3 is CASSLRLAGTDTQYF. Written as DNA, the CDR3 is TGTGCCAGCAGTTTACGACTAGCGGGCACAGATACGCAGTATTTT.

The rearrangement links TRBV27 to TRBJ1-5, with D perhaps matching TRBD1 (5 bases). The CDR3 loop spans 14 amino acids. V shed 3 bases and J shed 4 bases, with 10 bases lying between them. The germline gives CDR1 MNHEY, CDR2 SMNVEV (reference sequence). The CDR3 loop reads CASSFRGTNQPQHF. The CDR3 DNA sequence: TGTGCCAGCAGTTTCCGGGGGACTAATCAGCCCCAGCATTTT.

This chain's CDR3 is CATSRDRLGGEQFF. CDR3 coding DNA: TGTGCCACCAGCAGAGATCGGTTAGGCGGGGAACAGTTCTTC. The chain links TRBV15 to TRBJ2-1; D perhaps matches TRBD2 (6 bases). Germline loops: CDR1 LNHNV, CDR2 YYDKDF (reference sequence). This CDR3 region has 14 residues. V lost 0 bases and J lost 13, with 16 bases in between.